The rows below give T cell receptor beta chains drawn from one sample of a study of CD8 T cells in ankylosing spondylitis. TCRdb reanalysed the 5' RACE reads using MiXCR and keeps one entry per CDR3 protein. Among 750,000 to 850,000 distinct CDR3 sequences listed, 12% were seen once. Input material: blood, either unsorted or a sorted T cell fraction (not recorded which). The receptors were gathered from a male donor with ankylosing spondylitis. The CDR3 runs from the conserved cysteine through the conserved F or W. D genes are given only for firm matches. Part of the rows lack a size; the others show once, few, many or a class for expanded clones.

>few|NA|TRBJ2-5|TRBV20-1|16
TGCAGTGCTAGAGATCCGGGTAGAAGCGGCCAAGAGACCCAGTACTTC
CSARDPGRSGQETQYF
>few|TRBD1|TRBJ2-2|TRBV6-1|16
TGTGCCAGCAGCCTGTACCAGGGGGCCGGCGCCGGGGAGCTGTTTTTT
CASSLYQGAGAGELFF
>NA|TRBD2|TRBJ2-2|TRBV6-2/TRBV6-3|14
TGTGCCAGCAGCTACCTAGCGGGAACCGGGGAGCTGTTTTTT
CASSYLAGTGELFF
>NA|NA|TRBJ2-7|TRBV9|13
TGTGCCAGCGGGAGATGGGACTCCTACGAGCAGTACTTC
CASGRWDSYEQYF
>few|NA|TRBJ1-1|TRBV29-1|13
TGCAGTATTGACCCGCGAGGAGAGACTGAAGCTTTCTTT
CSIDPRGETEAFF
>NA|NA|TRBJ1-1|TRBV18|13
TGTGCCAGCTCACCTCACCAAGCAACTGAAGCTTTCTTT
CASSPHQATEAFF
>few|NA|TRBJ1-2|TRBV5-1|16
TGCGCCAGCAGCCGTGGAGGTAATGGGGCTAACTATGGCTACACCTTC
CASSRGGNGANYGYTF
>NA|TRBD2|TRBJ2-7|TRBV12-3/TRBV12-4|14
TGTGCCAGCAGCAGGACTAGCGGGATACGAGAGCAGTACTTC
CASSRTSGIREQYF
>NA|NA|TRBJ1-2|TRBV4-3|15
TGCGCCAGCAGCCAAGTAGGCAGGCCCGACTATGGCTACACCTTC
CASSQVGRPDYGYTF
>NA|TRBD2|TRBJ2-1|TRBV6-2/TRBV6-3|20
TGTGCCAGCAGTCTGGCGGTCTACGGCGGGGGGCCGAGCTCCTACAATGAGCAGTTCTTC
CASSLAVYGGGPSSYNEQFF
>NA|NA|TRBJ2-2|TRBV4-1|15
TGCGCCAGCAGCCCCTCCAGGTGGCTAGCCGAGGAGCTGTTTTTT
CASSPSRWLAEELFF
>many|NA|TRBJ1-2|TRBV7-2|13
TGTGCCAGCAGCTTAGCATCGGCAAGGGGCTACACCTTC
CASSLASARGYTF
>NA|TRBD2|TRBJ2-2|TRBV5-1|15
TGCGCCAGCAGCTTCCCAGCGGGGGGGCCCGGGGAGCTGTTTTTT
CASSFPAGGPGELFF
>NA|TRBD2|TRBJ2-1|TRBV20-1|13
TGCAGTGCTAGACCTATAGCGGGTCATGAGCAGTTCTTC
CSARPIAGHEQFF
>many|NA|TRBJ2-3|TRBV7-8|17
TGTGCCAGCAGCTTAGCGGCAGGGGTAGGGTACACAGATACGCAGTATTTT
CASSLAAGVGYTDTQYF
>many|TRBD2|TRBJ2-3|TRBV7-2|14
TGTGCCAGCAGCTTAGTTCCAGCGGGGGATACGCAGTATTTT
CASSLVPAGDTQYF
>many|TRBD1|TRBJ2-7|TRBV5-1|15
TGCGCCAGCAGCAGGGACAGCCCGGACTCCTACGAGCAGTACTTC
CASSRDSPDSYEQYF
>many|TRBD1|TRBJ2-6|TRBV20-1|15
TGCAGTGCTGGGGACAGGAACTCTGGGGCCAACGTCCTGACTTTC
CSAGDRNSGANVLTF
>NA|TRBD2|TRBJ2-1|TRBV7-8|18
TGTGCCATTAACGGACTAGCGGGAGATGCGTTTTCCTACAATGAGCAGTTCTTC
CAINGLAGDAFSYNEQFF
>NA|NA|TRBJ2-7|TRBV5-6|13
TGTGCCAGCAAGGAAACCAGCTCCTACGAGCAGTACTTC
CASKETSSYEQYF
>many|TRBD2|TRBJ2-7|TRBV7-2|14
TGTGCCAGCAGCTTTAGCGGGGCGTATTTGGAGCAGTACTTC
CASSFSGAYLEQYF
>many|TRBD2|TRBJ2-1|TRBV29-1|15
TGCAGCGTCCACTCACTAGCGGGAGGGCACAATGAGCAGTTCTTC
CSVHSLAGGHNEQFF
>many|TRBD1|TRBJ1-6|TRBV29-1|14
TGCAGCGTCGCCACCGGGACAGCTAATTCACCCCTCCACTTT
CSVATGTANSPLHF
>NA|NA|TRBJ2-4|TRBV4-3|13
TGCGCCAGCAGCCAGGACAGCCAAAACATTCAGTACTTC
CASSQDSQNIQYF
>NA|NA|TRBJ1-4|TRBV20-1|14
TGCAGTGCTAGAGAGGGGGTAACTAATGAAAAACTGTTTTTT
CSAREGVTNEKLFF
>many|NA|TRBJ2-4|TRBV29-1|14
TGCAGCGTTAAATTTAATCTAGCCAAAAACATTCAGTACTTC
CSVKFNLAKNIQYF
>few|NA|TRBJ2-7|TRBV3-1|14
TGTGCCAGCAGCCAGATGAACACGGGCTACGAGCAGTACTTC
CASSQMNTGYEQYF
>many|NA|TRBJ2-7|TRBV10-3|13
TGTGCCATCAGGTGGGGCCTCTCCTACGAGCAGTACTTC
CAIRWGLSYEQYF
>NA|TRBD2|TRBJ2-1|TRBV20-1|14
TGCAGTGCTCCGACTAGCGCGGGGGGCAATGAGCAGTTCTTC
CSAPTSAGGNEQFF